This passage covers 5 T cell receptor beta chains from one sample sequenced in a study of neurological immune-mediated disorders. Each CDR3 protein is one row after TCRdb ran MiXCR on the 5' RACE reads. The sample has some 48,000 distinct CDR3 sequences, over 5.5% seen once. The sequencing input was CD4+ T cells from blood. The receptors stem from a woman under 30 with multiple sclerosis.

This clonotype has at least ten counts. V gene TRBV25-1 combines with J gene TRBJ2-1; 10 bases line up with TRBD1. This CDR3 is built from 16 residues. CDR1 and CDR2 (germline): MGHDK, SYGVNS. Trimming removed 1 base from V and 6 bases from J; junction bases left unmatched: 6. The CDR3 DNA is TGTGCCAGCAGTGAATCCCCGGGACAGGGGCCCAATGAGCAGTTCTTC. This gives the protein CASSESPGQGPNEQFF.

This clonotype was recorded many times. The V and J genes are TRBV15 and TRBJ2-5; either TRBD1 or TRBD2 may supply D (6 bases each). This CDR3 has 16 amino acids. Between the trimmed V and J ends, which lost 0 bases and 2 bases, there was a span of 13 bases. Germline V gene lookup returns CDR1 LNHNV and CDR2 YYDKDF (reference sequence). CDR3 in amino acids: CATSREGGGFQETQYF. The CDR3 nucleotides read TGTGCCACCAGCAGAGAAGGAGGGGGGTTTCAAGAGACCCAGTACTTC.

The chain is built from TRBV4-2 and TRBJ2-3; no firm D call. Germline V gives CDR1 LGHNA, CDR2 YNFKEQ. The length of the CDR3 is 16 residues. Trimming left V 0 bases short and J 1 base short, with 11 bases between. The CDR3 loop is CASSQDPVSRTDTQYF. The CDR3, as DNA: TGTGCCAGCAGCCAAGATCCGGTCTCCCGCACAGATACGCAGTATTTT.

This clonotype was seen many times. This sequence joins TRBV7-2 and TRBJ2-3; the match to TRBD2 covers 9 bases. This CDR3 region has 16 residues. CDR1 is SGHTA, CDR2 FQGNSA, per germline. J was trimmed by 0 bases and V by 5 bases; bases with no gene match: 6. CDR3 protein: CASSRVSGRSTDTQYF. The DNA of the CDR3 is TGTGCCAGCAGCCGAGTGAGCGGGAGGAGCACAGATACGCAGTATTTT.

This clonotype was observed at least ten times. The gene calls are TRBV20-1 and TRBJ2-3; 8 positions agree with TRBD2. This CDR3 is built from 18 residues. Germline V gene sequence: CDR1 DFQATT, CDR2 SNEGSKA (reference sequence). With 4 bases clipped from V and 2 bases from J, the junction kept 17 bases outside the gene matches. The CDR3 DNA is TGCAGTGCTAATCGTATAGCGGGGAGAACGGGCAACACAGATACGCAGTATTTT. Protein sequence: CSANRIAGRTGNTDTQYF.